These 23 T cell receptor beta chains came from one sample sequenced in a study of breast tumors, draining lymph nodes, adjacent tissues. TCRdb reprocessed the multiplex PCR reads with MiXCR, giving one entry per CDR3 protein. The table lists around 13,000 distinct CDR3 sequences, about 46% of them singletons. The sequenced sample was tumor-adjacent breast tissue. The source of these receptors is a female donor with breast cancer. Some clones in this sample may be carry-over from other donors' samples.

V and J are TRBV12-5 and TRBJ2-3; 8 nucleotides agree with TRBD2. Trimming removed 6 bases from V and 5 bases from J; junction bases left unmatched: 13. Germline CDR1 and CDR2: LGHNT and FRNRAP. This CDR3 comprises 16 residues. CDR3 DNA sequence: TGTGCTAGTGGCCGCCCCCGAGCGGGAGAGGGAGATACGCAGTATTTT. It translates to CASGRPRAGEGDTQYF.

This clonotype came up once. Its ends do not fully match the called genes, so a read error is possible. CDR3 protein: CASSPQGTGELFF. DNA for the CDR3: TGTGCTAGCAGCCCACAGGGCACCGGGGAGCTGTTTTTT. The chain recombines TRBV7-7 with TRBJ2-2, with a possible D match to TRBD1 (6 bases). This CDR3 region has 13 residues. The germline V gene has CDR1 SSHAT and CDR2 FNYEAQ (reference sequence). Filled out from reference TRBV7-7 and TRBJ2-2, the complete variable domain reads GAGVSQSPRYKVTKRGQDVTLRCDPISSHATLYWYQQALGQGPEFLTYFNYEAQPDKSGLPSDRFSAERPEGSISTLTIQRTEQRDSAMYRCASSPQGTGELFFGEGSRLTVL.

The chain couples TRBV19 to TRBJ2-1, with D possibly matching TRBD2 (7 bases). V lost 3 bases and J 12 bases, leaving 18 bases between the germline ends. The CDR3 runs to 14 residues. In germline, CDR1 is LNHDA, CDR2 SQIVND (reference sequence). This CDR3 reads CASSMGLADSGQFF. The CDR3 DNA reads TGTGCCAGTAGTATGGGGCTAGCGGACAGTGGGCAGTTCTTC.

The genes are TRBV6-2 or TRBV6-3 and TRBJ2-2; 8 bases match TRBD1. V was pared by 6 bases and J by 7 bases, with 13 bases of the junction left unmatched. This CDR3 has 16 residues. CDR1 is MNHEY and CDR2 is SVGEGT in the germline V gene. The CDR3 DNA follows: TGTGCCAGCAGCTTGACTACCCAGGGGGCCGGCGGGGAGCTGTTTTTT. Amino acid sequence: CASSLTTQGAGGELFF.

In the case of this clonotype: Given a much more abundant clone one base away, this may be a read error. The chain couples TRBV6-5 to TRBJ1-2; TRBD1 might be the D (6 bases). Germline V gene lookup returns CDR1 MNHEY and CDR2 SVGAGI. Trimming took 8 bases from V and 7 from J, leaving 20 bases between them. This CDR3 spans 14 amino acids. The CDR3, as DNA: TGTGCCAGCGGTCTGGCGGGGGGCTGGGCTGGCTACACCTTC. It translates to CASGLAGGWAGYTF.

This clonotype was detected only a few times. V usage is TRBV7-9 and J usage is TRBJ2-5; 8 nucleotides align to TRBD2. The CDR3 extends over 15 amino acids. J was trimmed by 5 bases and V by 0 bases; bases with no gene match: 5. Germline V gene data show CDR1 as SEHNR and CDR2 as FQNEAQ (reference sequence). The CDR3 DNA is TGTGCCAGCAGCTTAGCCGGGGGGGCCTGGGAGACCCAGTACTTC. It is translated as CASSLAGGAWETQYF.

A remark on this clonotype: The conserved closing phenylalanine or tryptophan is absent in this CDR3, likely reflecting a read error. The CDR3 bases are TGCAGTGCTACCTCTTTGACAGGGGGCTCTGGAAACACCATATATCTT. Amino acids: CSATSLTGGSGNTIYL. The rearrangement joins TRBV20-1 to TRBJ1-3, with 9 bases identical to TRBD1. This CDR3 contains 16 residues. Per germline, CDR1 DFQATT and CDR2 SNEGSKA (reference sequence). V was clipped by 4 bases and J by 0 bases; unmatched bases: 7.

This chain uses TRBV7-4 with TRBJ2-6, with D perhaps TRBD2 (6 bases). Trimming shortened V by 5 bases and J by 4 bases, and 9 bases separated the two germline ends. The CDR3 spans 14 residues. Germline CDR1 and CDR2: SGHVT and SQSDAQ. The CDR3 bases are TGTGCCAGCAGCGCGGGAACAGGGGCCAACGTCCTGACTTTC. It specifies CASSAGTGANVLTF. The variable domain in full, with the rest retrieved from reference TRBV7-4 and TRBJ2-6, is GAGVSQSPRYKVAKRGRDVALRCDSISGHVTLYWYRQTLGQGSEVLTYSQSDAQRDKSGRPSGRFSAERPERSVSTLKIQRTEQGDSAVYLCASSAGTGANVLTFGAGSRLTVL.

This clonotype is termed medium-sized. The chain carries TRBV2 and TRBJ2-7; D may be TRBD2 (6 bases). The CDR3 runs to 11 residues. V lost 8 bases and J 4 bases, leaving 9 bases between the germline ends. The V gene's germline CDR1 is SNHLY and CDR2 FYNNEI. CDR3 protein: CASGRPYEQYF. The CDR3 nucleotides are TGTGCCAGCGGGAGGCCGTACGAGCAGTACTTC.

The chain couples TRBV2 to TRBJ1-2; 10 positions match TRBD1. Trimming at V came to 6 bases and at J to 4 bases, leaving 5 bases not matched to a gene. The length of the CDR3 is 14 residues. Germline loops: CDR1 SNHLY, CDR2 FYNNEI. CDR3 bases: TGTGCCAGCAGAGGACAGGGGGAGGTCTATGGCTACACCTTC. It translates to CASRGQGEVYGYTF.

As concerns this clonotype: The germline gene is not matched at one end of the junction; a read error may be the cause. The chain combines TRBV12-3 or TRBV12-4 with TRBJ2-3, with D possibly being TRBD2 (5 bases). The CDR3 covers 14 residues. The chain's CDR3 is CASRDYPSTDTQYF. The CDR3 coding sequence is TGTGCCAGCCGAGATTACCCTAGCACGGATACGCAGTATTTT.

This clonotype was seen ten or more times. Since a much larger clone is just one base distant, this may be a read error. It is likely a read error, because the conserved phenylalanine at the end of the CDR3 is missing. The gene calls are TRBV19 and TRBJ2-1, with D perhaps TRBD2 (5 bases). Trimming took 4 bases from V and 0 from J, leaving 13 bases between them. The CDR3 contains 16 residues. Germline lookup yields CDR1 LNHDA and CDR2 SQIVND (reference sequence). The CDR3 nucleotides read TGTGCCAGTAGTACGAAGGAAGGGAGCTCCTACAATGAGCAGTTCTCC. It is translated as CASSTKEGSSYNEQFS.

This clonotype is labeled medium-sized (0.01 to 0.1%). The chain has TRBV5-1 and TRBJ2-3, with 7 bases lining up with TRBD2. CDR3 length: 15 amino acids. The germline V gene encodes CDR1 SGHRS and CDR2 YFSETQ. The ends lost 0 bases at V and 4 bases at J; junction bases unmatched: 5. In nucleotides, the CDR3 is TGCGCCAGCAGCTTGGCTGGGCGGGAGCCAGATACGCAGTATTTT. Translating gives CASSLAGREPDTQYF.

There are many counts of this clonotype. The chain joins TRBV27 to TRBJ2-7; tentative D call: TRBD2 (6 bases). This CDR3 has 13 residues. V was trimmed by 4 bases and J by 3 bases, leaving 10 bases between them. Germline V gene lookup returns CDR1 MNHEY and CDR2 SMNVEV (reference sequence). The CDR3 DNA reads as TGTGCCAGCAGTTCTGCCGGGAGCTACGAGCAGTACGTC. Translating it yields CASSSAGSYEQYV.

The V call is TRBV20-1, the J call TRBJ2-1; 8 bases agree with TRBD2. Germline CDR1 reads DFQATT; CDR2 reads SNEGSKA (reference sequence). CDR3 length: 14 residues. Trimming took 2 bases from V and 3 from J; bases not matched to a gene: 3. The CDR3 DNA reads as TGCAGTGCTAGATACACTAGCGGCTACAATGAGCAGTTCTTC. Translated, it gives CSARYTSGYNEQFF.

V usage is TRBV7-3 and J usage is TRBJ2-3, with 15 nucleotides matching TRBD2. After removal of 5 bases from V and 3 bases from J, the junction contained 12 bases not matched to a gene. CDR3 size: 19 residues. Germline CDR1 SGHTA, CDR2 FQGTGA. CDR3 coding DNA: TGTGCCAGCAGCCTTGAAGGACTAGCGGGAGGGTTCGGAACAGATACGCAGTATTTT. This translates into CASSLEGLAGGFGTDTQYF.

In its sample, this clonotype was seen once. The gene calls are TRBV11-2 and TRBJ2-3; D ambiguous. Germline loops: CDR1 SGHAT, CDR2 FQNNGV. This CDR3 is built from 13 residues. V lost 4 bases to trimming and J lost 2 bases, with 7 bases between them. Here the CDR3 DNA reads TGTGCCAGCAGCTCGCCCCACACAGATACGCAGTATTTT. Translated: CASSSPHTDTQYF.

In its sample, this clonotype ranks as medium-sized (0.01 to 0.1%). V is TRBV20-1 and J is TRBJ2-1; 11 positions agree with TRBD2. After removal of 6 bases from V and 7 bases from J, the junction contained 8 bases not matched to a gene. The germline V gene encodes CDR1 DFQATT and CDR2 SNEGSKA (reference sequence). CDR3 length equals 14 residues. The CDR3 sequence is CSAGSGRALNEQFF. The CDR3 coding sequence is TGCAGTGCGGGTAGCGGGAGGGCCTTGAATGAGCAGTTCTTC.

The CDR3 protein is CASSLAGLVSSNEQFF. The CDR3 DNA follows: TGTGCCAGCAGCTTGGCGGGGCTAGTAAGCTCCAATGAGCAGTTCTTC. The rearrangement joins TRBV5-6 to TRBJ2-1; D may be TRBD1 or TRBD2 (5 bases each). The CDR3 is made up of 16 amino acids. V lost 0 bases to trimming and J lost 6 bases, with 16 bases between them. Germline CDR1 reads SGHDT; CDR2 reads YYEEEE.

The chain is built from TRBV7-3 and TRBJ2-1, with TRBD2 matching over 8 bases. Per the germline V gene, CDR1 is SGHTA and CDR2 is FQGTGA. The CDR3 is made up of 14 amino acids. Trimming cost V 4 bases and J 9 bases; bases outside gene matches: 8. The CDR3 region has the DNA TGTGCCAGCAGCTCGGGACTAGGGGCCCGTGAGCAGTTCTTC. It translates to CASSSGLGAREQFF.

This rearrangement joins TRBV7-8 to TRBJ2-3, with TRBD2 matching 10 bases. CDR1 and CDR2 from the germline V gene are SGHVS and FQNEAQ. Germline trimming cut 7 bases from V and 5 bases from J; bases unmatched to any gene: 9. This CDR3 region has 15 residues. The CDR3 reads CASIRAGGPGDTQYF. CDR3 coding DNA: TGTGCCAGCATCCGAGCGGGAGGGCCAGGAGATACGCAGTATTTT.

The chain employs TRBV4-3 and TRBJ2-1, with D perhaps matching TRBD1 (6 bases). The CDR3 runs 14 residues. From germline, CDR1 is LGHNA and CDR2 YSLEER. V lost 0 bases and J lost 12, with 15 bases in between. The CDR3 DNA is TGCGCCAGCAGCCAAGACAGGGGATGGGATACGCAGTTCTTC. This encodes CASSQDRGWDTQFF.

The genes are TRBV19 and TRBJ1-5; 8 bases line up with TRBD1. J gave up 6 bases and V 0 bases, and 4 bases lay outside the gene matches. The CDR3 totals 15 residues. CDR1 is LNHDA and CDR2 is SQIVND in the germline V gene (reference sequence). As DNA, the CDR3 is TGTGCCAGTAGTATAGACAGGGGGCCCCGTCAGCCCCAGCATTTT. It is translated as CASSIDRGPRQPQHF. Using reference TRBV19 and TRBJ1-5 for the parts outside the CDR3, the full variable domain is DGGITQSPKYLFRKEGQNVTLSCEQNLNHDAMYWYRQDPGQGLRLIYYSQIVNDFQKGDIAEGYSVSREKKESFPLTVTSAQKNPTAFYLCASSIDRGPRQPQHFGDGTRLSIL.